These 21 T cell receptor beta chains came from one sample sequenced in a study of OX40 agonist ivuxolimab in advanced cancers. Clones were sequenced by immunoSEQ multiplex PCR, and TCRdb holds only the in-frame ones, with some missing. The sample carries 65,000 to 95,000 clones, 80% to 95% recorded once. The sample was CD4+ or CD8+ T cells sorted from blood, taken in a trial of the OX40 agonist ivuxolimab. These receptors originate from an adult with an advanced solid tumor such as melanoma, head and neck, liver or kidney cancer.

The rearrangement joins TRBV20-1 to TRBJ2-7, with D possibly being TRBD2 (5 bases). CDR3 length: 11 residues. Per the germline V gene, CDR1 is DFQATT and CDR2 is SNEGSKA (reference sequence). Trimming stripped 5 bases from V and 4 bases from J, with 9 bases between. CDR3 loop: CSAARGYEQYV. The CDR3 DNA is TGCAGTGCTGCCCGGGGTTACGAGCAGTACGTC.

The CDR3 is CASSERNSYEQYF. CDR3 sequence (DNA): TGTGCCAGCAGTGAACGAAACTCCTACGAGCAGTACTTC. V is TRBV6-1 and J is TRBJ2-7; D not resolved. V lost 2 bases to trimming and J lost 0 bases, with 5 bases between them. This CDR3 is built from 13 residues. The germline gives CDR1 MNHNS, CDR2 SASEGT.

A single count supports this clone. As DNA, the CDR3 is TGTGCCAGCAGTGCCTTAACAGGGGGGCGAGGCTACACCTTC. Its protein is CASSALTGGRGYTF. This chain uses TRBV6-1 with TRBJ1-2; the match to TRBD1 covers 8 bases. This CDR3 comprises 14 residues. J was trimmed by 8 bases and V by 4 bases; bases with no gene match: 9. Germline V gives CDR1 MNHNS, CDR2 SASEGT.

This rearrangement joins TRBV6-6 to TRBJ1-1; unclear D gene. The CDR3 is 11 residues long. Germline V gene sequence: CDR1 MNHNY, CDR2 SVGAGI (reference sequence). The V end was cut by 8 bases, the J end by 3 bases, with 7 bases between. CDR3 amino acids: CASSEDTEAFF. CDR3 coding DNA: TGTGCCAGCTCCGAGGACACTGAAGCTTTCTTT.

A single count supports this clone. The chain is built from TRBV5-6 and TRBJ2-7; D ambiguous. This CDR3 contains 12 residues. Trimming took 0 bases from V and 6 from J, leaving 7 bases between them. The germline V gene has CDR1 SGHDT and CDR2 YYEEEE. CDR3: CASSLGVGEQYV. CDR3 coding DNA: TGTGCCAGCAGCTTGGGGGTTGGCGAGCAGTACGTC.

The V gene is TRBV5-1, the J gene TRBJ2-7, with 7 bases fitting TRBD2. V dropped 6 bases and J dropped 5; count of bases not matched to a gene: 11. This CDR3 is built from 14 residues. Germline loops: CDR1 SGHRS, CDR2 YFSETQ. CDR3 amino acids: CASMRGLAVHEQYV. The DNA of the CDR3 is TGCGCCAGCATGAGGGGCCTAGCGGTCCACGAGCAGTACGTC.

J is TRBJ1-1 and V is TRBV30, with D maybe TRBD1 (5 bases). CDR3 length equals 14 residues. The V end was cut by 3 bases, the J end by 0 bases, with 11 bases between. CDR1 and CDR2 from the germline V gene are GTSNPN and SVGIG (reference sequence). The CDR3 DNA reads as TGTGCCTGGAGGTGGGGGACCGTGAACACTGAAGCTTTCTTT. It encodes CAWRWGTVNTEAFF.

V is TRBV29-1 and J is TRBJ2-3; D is possibly TRBD1 (6 bases). Trimming stripped 7 bases from V and 1 base from J, with 15 bases between. The germline V gene has CDR1 SQVTM and CDR2 ANQGSEA. The CDR3 sequence is 14 residues long. The CDR3 region has the DNA TGCAGCGGCGCCGGGACACATCGCACAGATACGCAGTATTTT. Translated: CSGAGTHRTDTQYF.

This chain joins TRBV10-1 and TRBJ1-1, with 8 nucleotides matching TRBD1. The germline V gene has CDR1 WNHNN and CDR2 SYGVQD (reference sequence). With 3 bases clipped from V and 7 bases from J, the junction kept 10 bases outside the gene matches. CDR3 length: 15 residues. Here the CDR3 DNA reads TGCGCCAGCAGTGATGAATCATCCGGGACAGGTGAAGCTTTCTTT. The encoded protein is CASSDESSGTGEAFF.

This chain joins TRBV29-1 and TRBJ2-4; D may match TRBD1 or TRBD2 (5 bases each). Germline V gene lookup returns CDR1 SQVTM and CDR2 ANQGSEA. V lost 5 bases to trimming and J lost 2 bases, with 19 bases between them. The CDR3 is 16 residues long. As DNA, the CDR3 is TGCAGCGTTTCTGGAGTCGGGGCCCTGACCAAAAACATTCAGTACTTC. This codes for CSVSGVGALTKNIQYF.

The chain joins TRBV5-1 to TRBJ1-2, with TRBD1 identical over 9 bases. This CDR3 contains 15 residues. The germline V gene has CDR1 SGHRS and CDR2 YFSETQ. V trimming: 0 bases; J trimming: 8 bases; junction bases outside the gene matches: 8. The CDR3 protein is CASSLASGQGHGYTF. The CDR3 bases are TGCGCCAGCAGCTTGGCCTCTGGACAGGGGCACGGCTACACCTTC.

CDR3 in DNA: TGCAGCGCTCCAGGCCAGGGGGTAAATGAGCAGTTCTTC. It is translated as CSAPGQGVNEQFF. The chain joins TRBV29-1 to TRBJ2-1, with TRBD1 matching 7 bases. The V gene end was trimmed by 7 bases and the J gene end by 7 bases; junction bases not matched to a gene: 10. This CDR3 has 13 residues. Germline loops: CDR1 SQVTM, CDR2 ANQGSEA.

The rearrangement joins TRBV5-6 to TRBJ1-5; D gene unclear. Trimming took off 0 bases at V and 5 bases at J, with 3 bases between the two ends. The germline gives CDR1 SGHDT, CDR2 YYEEEE. This CDR3 region has 12 residues. This CDR3 is CASSLGDQPQHF. In nucleotides, the CDR3 is TGTGCCAGCAGCTTGGGCGATCAGCCCCAGCATTTT.

This CDR3 reads CASGAGMNTEAFF. In DNA, the CDR3 is TGCGCCAGTGGGGCGGGAATGAACACTGAAGCTTTCTTT. The chain is built from TRBV10-2 and TRBJ1-1; weak D call: TRBD1 (5 bases). This CDR3 contains 13 residues. Trimming stripped 9 bases from V and 0 bases from J, with 11 bases between. Germline CDR1 WSHSY, CDR2 SAAADI.

The rearrangement joins TRBV11-2 to TRBJ1-1; D possibly corresponds to TRBD1 (5 bases). The CDR3 runs to 14 residues. Germline V gene data show CDR1 as SGHAT and CDR2 as FQNNGV. Trimming removed 1 base at V and 3 bases at J, with 9 bases between. In DNA, the CDR3 is TGTGCCAGCAGCTTAGCCGGGGCGGACACTGAAGCTTTCTTT. This sequence encodes CASSLAGADTEAFF.

The chain combines TRBV7-9 with TRBJ1-2, with a possible D match to TRBD1 (5 bases). The germline V gene has CDR1 SEHNR and CDR2 FQNEAQ (reference sequence). With 4 bases removed from V and 6 bases from J, the gap between germline ends came to 15 bases. CDR3 length: 14 residues. CDR3 loop: CASSSGRGTDGYTF. The CDR3 DNA reads TGTGCCAGCAGCTCCGGGAGGGGAACGGATGGCTACACCTTC.

The CDR3 DNA sequence: TGCGCCAGCAGGCCCACAGGGGGGGCTAATGAAAAACTGTTTTTT. Amino acids: CASRPTGGANEKLFF. This chain links TRBV5-1 with TRBJ1-4; 8 nucleotides align to TRBD1. Germline values: CDR1 SGHRS, CDR2 YFSETQ. The V gene end was trimmed by 5 bases and the J gene end by 3 bases; junction bases not matched to a gene: 6. The CDR3 runs 15 residues.

The chain couples TRBV28 to TRBJ1-3; the match to TRBD1 covers 7 bases. CDR1 MDHEN and CDR2 SYDVKM come from the germline V gene. The trim removed 1 base at V and 5 bases at J, leaving 11 bases unmatched. CDR3 length: 17 amino acids. Here the CDR3 reads CASSLFTEGAGRNTIYF. Here the CDR3 DNA reads TGTGCCAGCAGTTTATTTACTGAGGGGGCTGGGAGAAACACCATATATTTT.

The rearrangement links TRBV18 to TRBJ1-2; weak D call: TRBD1 (5 bases). CDR1 and CDR2 from the germline V gene are KGHSH and LQKENI. There are 15 residues in the CDR3. Trimming pared 0 bases from V and 0 bases from J, leaving 8 bases between. In DNA, the CDR3 is TGTGCCAGCTCACCACCGTCAGGGACTAACTATGGCTACACCTTC. As protein: CASSPPSGTNYGYTF.

The chain is built from TRBV12-5 and TRBJ2-6; 9 positions agree with TRBD1. Per germline, CDR1 LGHNT and CDR2 FRNRAP. With V trimmed by 6 bases and J by 0 bases, 9 bases remained unmatched. This CDR3 contains 18 residues. In nucleotides, the CDR3 is TGTGCTAGTGGCCCGCCACAGGGGGCTGCCTCTGGGGCCAACGTCCTGACTTTC. It translates to CASGPPQGAASGANVLTF.

The J gene is TRBJ2-7, the V gene TRBV6-5; unclear D gene. This CDR3 spans 15 amino acids. Looked up from germline, CDR1 is MNHEY and CDR2 is SVGAGI. Trimming left V 6 bases short and J 1 base short, with 16 bases between. The chain's CDR3 is CASRTSRRGSYEQYV. The CDR3 coding sequence is TGTGCCAGCAGGACCTCCAGGAGAGGATCCTACGAGCAGTACGTC.